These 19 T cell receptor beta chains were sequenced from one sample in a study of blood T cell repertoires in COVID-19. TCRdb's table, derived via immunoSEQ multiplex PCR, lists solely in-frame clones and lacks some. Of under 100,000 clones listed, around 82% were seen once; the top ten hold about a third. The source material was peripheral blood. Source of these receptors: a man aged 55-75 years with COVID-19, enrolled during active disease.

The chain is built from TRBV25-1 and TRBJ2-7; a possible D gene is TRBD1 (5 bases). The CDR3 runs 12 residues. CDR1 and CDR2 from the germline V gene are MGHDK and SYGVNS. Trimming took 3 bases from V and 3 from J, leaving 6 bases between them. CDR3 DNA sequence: TGTGCCAGCAGTGAGACAGTCTACGAGCAGTACTTC. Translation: CASSETVYEQYF.

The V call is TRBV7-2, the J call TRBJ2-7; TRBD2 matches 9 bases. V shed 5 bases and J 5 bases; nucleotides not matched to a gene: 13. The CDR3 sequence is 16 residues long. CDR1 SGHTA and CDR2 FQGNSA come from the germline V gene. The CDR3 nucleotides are TGTGCCAGCAGCAAGCGACATTCTAGCGGGATAAACGAGCAGTACTTC. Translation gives CASSKRHSSGINEQYF. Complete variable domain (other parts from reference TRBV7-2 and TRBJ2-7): GAGVSQSPSNKVTEKGKDVELRCDPISGHTALYWYRQSLGQGLEFLIYFQGNSAPDKSGLPSDRFSAERTGGSVSTLTIQRTQQEDSAVYLCASSKRHSSGINEQYFGPGTRLTVT.

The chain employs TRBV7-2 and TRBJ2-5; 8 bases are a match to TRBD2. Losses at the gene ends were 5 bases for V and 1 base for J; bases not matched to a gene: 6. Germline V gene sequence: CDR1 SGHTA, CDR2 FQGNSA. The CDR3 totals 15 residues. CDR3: CASSSGLAAQETQYF. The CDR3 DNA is TGTGCCAGCAGCAGCGGACTAGCCGCCCAAGAGACCCAGTACTTC.

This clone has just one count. CDR3 protein: CASRQRTIVDTQYF. The CDR3 nucleotides read TGTGCCAGCAGGCAGCGGACCATAGTAGATACGCAGTATTTT. The rearrangement links TRBV6-5 to TRBJ2-3; TRBD2 might be the D (5 bases). This CDR3 comprises 14 residues. The V and J ends lost 6 bases and 5 bases respectively, with 15 bases between them. CDR1 is MNHEY and CDR2 is SVGAGI in the germline V gene.

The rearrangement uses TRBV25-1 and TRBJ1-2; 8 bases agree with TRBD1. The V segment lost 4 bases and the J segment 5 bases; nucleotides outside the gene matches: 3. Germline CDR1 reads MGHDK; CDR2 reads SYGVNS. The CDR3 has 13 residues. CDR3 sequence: CASSGRQGYGYTF. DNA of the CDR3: TGTGCCAGCAGTGGGAGACAGGGGTATGGCTACACCTTC.

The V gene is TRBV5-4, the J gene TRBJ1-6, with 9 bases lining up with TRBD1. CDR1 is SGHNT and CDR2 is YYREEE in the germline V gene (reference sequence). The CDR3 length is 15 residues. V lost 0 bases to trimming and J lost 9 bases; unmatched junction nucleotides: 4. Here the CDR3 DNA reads TGTGCCAGCAGCTTGGACCGGGACAGGGTTTCACCCCTCCACTTT. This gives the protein CASSLDRDRVSPLHF.

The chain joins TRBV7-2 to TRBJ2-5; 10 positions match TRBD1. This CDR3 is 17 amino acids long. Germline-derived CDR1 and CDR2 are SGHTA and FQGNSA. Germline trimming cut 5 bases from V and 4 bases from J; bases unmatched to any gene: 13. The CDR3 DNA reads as TGTGCCAGCAGCCTAACCACGGGACAGGGGCTACGAGAGACCCAGTACTTC. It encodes CASSLTTGQGLRETQYF.

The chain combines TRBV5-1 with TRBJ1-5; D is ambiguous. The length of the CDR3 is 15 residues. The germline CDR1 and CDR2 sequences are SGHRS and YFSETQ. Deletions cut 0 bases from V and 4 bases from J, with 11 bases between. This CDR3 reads CASSLDGVTNQPQHF. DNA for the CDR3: TGCGCCAGCAGCTTGGACGGGGTGACAAATCAGCCCCAGCATTTT.

The CDR3 nucleotides are TGTGCCAGCTCACCCAGGACAGCCGTCTCTGGGGCCAACGTCCTGACTTTC. It specifies CASSPRTAVSGANVLTF. The chain carries TRBV18 and TRBJ2-6; weak D call: TRBD1 (6 bases). V lost 3 bases, J lost 0 bases, and 12 bases lay in between. Germline values: CDR1 KGHSH, CDR2 LQKENI. The CDR3 length is 17 residues. Based on the CDR3 plus reference TRBV18 and TRBJ2-6, the full variable domain is NAGVMQNPRHLVRRRGQEARLRCSPMKGHSHVYWYRQLPEEGLKFMVYLQKENIIDESGMPKERFSAEFPKEGPSILRIQQVVRGDSAAYFCASSPRTAVSGANVLTFGAGSRLTVL.

The CDR3 sequence: CASSDPGTQYF. The CDR3 bases are TGTGCCAGCAGTGACCCGGGTACGCAGTATTTT. This chain joins TRBV6-4 and TRBJ2-3, with D unresolved. The CDR3 contains 11 residues. With 2 bases removed from V and 8 bases from J, the gap between germline ends came to 5 bases. Germline-derived CDR1 and CDR2 are MRHNA and SNTAGT.

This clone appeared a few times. DNA of the CDR3: TGTGCCACCAGTGAGGATAGATTCGGGGGCTACACCTTC. This gives the protein CATSEDRFGGYTF. This chain uses TRBV24-1 with TRBJ1-2; D ambiguous. CDR3 size: 13 residues. Between the trimmed V and J ends, which lost 4 bases and 8 bases, there was a span of 13 bases. The germline gives CDR1 KGHDR, CDR2 SFDVKD.

The CDR3 DNA sequence: TGCAGCGCCTTGACTGGGACCGGGGAGCTGTTTTTT. Amino acids: CSALTGTGELFF. This rearrangement joins TRBV29-1 to TRBJ2-2; the D is unclear. The germline CDR1 and CDR2 sequences are SQVTM and ANQGSEA. The V end was cut by 7 bases, the J end by 5 bases, with 11 bases between. This CDR3 is built from 12 residues.

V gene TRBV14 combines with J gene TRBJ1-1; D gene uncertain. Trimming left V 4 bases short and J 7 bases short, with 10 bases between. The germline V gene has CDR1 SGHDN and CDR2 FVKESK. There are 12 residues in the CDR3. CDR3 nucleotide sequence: TGTGCCAGCAGCCTATCCGGGATTGAAGCTTTCTTT. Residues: CASSLSGIEAFF.

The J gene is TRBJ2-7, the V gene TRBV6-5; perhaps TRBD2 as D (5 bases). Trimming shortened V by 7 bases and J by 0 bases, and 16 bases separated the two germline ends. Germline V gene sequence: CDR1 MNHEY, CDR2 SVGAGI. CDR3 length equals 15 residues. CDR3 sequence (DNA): TGTGCCAGCAACAGAGCCAGTGGGAGCTCCTACGAGCAGTACTTC. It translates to CASNRASGSSYEQYF.

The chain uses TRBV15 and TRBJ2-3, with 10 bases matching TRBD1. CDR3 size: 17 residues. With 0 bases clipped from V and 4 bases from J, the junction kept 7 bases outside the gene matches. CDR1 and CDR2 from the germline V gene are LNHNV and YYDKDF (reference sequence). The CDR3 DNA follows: TGTGCCACCAGCAGAGAAAGACAGGGGGCCTTATCAGATACGCAGTATTTT. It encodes CATSRERQGALSDTQYF.

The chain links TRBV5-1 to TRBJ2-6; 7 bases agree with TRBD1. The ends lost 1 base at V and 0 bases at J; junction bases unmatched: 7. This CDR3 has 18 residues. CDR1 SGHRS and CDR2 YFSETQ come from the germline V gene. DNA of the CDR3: TGCGCCAGCAGCTTGCGACAGGGACCCCTCTCTGGGGCCAACGTCCTGACTTTC. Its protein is CASSLRQGPLSGANVLTF.

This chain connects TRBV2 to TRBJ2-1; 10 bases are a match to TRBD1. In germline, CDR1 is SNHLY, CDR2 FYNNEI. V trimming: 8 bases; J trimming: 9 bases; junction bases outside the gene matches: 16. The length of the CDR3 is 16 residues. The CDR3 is CASGFFIGTGVGEQFF. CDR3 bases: TGTGCCAGCGGTTTCTTTATTGGGACAGGGGTGGGTGAGCAGTTCTTC.

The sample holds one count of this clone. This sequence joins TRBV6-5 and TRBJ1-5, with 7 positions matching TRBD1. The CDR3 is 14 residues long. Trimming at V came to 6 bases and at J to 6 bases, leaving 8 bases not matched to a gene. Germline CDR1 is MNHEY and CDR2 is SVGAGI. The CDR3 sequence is CASRGTGEAQPQHF. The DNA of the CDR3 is TGTGCCAGCAGGGGAACAGGGGAGGCTCAGCCCCAGCATTTT.

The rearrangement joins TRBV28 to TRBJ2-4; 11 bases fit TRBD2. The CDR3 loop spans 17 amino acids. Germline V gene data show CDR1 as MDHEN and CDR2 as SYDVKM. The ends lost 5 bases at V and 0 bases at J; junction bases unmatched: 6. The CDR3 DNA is TGTGCCAGCAGTCAGGGGACTAGCGGAATAGCCAAAAACATTCAGTACTTC. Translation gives CASSQGTSGIAKNIQYF.